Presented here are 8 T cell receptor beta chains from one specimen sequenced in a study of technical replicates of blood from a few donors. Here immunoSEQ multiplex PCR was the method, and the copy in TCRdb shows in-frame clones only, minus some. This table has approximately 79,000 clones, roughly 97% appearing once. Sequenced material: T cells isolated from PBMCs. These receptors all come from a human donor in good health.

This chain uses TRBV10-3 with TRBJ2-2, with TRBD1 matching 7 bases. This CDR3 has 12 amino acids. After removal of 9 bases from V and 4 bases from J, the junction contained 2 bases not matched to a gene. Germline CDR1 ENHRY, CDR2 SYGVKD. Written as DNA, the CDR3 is TGTGCCATTACAGGGGTCACCGGGGAGCTGTTTTTT. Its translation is CAITGVTGELFF.

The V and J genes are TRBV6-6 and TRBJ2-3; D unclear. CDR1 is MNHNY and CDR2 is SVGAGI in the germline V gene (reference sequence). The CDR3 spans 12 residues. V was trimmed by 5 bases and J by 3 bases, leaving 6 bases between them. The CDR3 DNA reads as TGTGCCAGCAGTCCCCAAACAGATACGCAGTATTTT. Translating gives CASSPQTDTQYF.

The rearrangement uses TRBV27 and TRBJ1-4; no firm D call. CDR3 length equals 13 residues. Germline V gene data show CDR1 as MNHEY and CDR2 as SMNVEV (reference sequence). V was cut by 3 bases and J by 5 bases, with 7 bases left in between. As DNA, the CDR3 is TGTGCCAGCAGTTTCGCAGTAAATGAAAAACTGTTTTTT. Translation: CASSFAVNEKLFF.

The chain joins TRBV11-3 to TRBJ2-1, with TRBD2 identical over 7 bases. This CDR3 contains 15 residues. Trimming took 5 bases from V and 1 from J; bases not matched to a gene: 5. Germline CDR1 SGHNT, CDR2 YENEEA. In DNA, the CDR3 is TGTGCCAGCAGCCCGGGAGGTGGGTCCTACAATGAGCAGTTCTTC. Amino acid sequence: CASSPGGGSYNEQFF. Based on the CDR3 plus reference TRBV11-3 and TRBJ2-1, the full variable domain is EAGVVQSPRYKIIEKKQPVAFWCNPISGHNTLYWYLQNLGQGPELLIRYENEEAVDDSQLPKDRFSAERLKGVDSTLKIQPAELGDSAVYLCASSPGGGSYNEQFFGPGTRLTVL.

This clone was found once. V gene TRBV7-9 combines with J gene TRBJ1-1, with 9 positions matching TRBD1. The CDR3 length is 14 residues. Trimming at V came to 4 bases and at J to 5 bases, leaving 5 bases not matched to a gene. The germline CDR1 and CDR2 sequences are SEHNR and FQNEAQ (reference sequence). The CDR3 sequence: CASSSTGGHTEAFF. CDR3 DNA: TGTGCCAGCAGCTCGACAGGGGGACATACTGAAGCTTTCTTT.

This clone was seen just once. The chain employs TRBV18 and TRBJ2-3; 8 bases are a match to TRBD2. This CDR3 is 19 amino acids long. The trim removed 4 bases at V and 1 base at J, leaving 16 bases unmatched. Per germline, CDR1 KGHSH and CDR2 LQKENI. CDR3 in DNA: TGTGCCAGCTCACTCTTAGAAACCGGGACTAGGGGAGGCACAGATACGCAGTATTTT. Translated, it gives CASSLLETGTRGGTDTQYF.

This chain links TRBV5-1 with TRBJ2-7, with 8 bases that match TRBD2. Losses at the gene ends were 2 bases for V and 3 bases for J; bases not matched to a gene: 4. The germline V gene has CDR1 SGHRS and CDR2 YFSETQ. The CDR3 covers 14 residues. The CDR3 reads CASSLRTSYYEQYF. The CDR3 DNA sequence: TGCGCCAGCAGCTTAAGGACTAGCTACTACGAGCAGTACTTC.

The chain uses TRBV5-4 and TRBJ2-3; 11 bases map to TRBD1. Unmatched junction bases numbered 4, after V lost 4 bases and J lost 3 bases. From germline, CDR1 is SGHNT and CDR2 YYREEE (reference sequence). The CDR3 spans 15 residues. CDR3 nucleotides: TGTGCCAGCAGCCCGTGGGACAGGGGGACAGATACGCAGTATTTT. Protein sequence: CASSPWDRGTDTQYF.